The next 19 T cell receptor beta chains were all read from a single sample in a study of blood T cells in healthy people across ages. A second PCR of 7 to 11 cycles used a sample-barcoded 5' primer and a J-beta primer mix. TCRdb reanalysed the 5' RACE reads using MiXCR and keeps one entry per CDR3 protein. The sample includes 720,000 or so distinct CDR3 sequences, roughly 41% of them seen just once. The sample comprised blood. Every receptor here comes from an elderly man in good health.

The genes are TRBV7-2 and TRBJ2-1; D possibly corresponds to TRBD2 (6 bases). With 1 base removed from V and 6 bases from J, the gap between germline ends came to 10 bases. Germline CDR1 reads SGHTA; CDR2 reads FQGNSA. The CDR3 covers 14 residues. The CDR3 spells CASSLGASANEQFF. In nucleotides, the CDR3 is TGTGCCAGCAGCTTAGGCGCTAGCGCCAATGAGCAGTTCTTC.

The gene calls are TRBV6-4 and TRBJ2-4; 10 bases align to TRBD2. Germline CDR1 MRHNA, CDR2 SNTAGT. The V and J ends lost 5 bases and 9 bases, in that order; junction bases with no gene match: 4. The CDR3 is 13 residues long. CDR3 in DNA: TGTGCCAGCAGTAATAGCGGGGGGACCATTCAGTACTTC. This encodes CASSNSGGTIQYF.

The chain joins TRBV21-1 to TRBJ2-7. TRBV21-1 is assigned pseudogene status. This CDR3 region has 13 residues. As DNA, the CDR3 is TGTGCCAGCAGCCAAGTAGAAACCTACGAGCAGTACTTC. Protein product: CASSQVETYEQYF.

The chain uses TRBV20-1 and TRBJ1-1; 7 positions agree with TRBD1. The germline CDR1 and CDR2 sequences are DFQATT and SNEGSKA (reference sequence). Trimming cost V 8 bases and J 6 bases; bases outside gene matches: 12. The CDR3 spans 13 residues. The CDR3 reads CSILTNQGAEAFF. The CDR3 nucleotides are TGCAGTATTCTGACAAATCAGGGGGCTGAAGCTTTCTTT.

The V call is TRBV24-1, the J call TRBJ2-1; either TRBD1 or TRBD2 may supply D (5 bases each). Germline V CDR1 and CDR2: KGHDR, SFDVKD. CDR3 length: 15 residues. Trimming removed 5 bases at V and 6 bases at J, with 16 bases between. In nucleotides, the CDR3 is TGTGCCACCAGTGGTTCCGGGGCAGGGACCAATGAGCAGTTCTTC. Translated, it gives CATSGSGAGTNEQFF.

A single count supports this clonotype. The chain employs TRBV5-6 and TRBJ1-5; D gene unclear. Per the germline V gene, CDR1 is SGHDT and CDR2 is YYEEEE. Trimming took 2 bases from V and 4 from J, leaving 13 bases between them. The CDR3 extends over 15 amino acids. CDR3 nucleotides: TGTGCCAGCAGCTTAAGGGCCAGCTGGAATCAGCCCCAGCATTTT. It yields the protein CASSLRASWNQPQHF.

V usage is TRBV18 and J usage is TRBJ2-1, with TRBD2 matching 11 bases. The assigned J gene may be wrong: the sequence end matches TRBJ2-7 better. Germline V gene lookup returns CDR1 KGHSH and CDR2 LQKENI. This CDR3 spans 15 amino acids. The CDR3 DNA reads as TGTGCCAGCTCCCCCGGGACTAGCGGCTACAATGAGCAGTACTTC. This codes for CASSPGTSGYNEQYF.

The V call is TRBV7-2, the J call TRBJ1-5, with TRBD1 identical over 9 bases. Trimming took 5 bases from V and 3 from J; bases not matched to a gene: 8. The CDR3 is 16 residues long. Germline CDR1 SGHTA, CDR2 FQGNSA. CDR3 DNA sequence: TGTGCCAGCAGCGACCCCGGGACAGGGTTCAATCAGCCCCAGCATTTT. This codes for CASSDPGTGFNQPQHF.

The rearrangement joins TRBV6-5 to TRBJ1-5; possibly TRBD1 for D (5 bases). The CDR3 length is 14 residues. CDR1 is MNHEY and CDR2 is SVGAGI in the germline V gene. Trimming stripped 5 bases from V and 7 bases from J, with 15 bases between. The CDR3 DNA reads as TGTGCCAGCAGTACGGGACGGGGTTTCCAGCCCCAGCATTTT. It codes for CASSTGRGFQPQHF.

This chain joins TRBV3-1 and TRBJ2-6; 10 nucleotides align to TRBD2. The CDR3 is 18 amino acids. CDR1 is LGHDT and CDR2 is YNNKEL in the germline V gene (reference sequence). The junction had 6 bases not matched to a gene; V was cut back by 0 bases and J by 4 bases. Here the CDR3 DNA reads TGTGCCAGCAGCCAAGAGCTAGCGGGGGTATCAGGGGCCAACGTCCTGACTTTC. This codes for CASSQELAGVSGANVLTF.

The chain employs TRBV10-1 and TRBJ2-7; TRBD2 aligns across 9 bases. Germline loops: CDR1 WNHNN, CDR2 SYGVQD (reference sequence). V shed 3 bases, J shed 2 bases, and the junction held 5 bases outside the gene matches. The CDR3 spans 15 residues. CDR3 sequence: CASSEGGRGAYEQYF. CDR3 sequence (DNA): TGCGCCAGCAGTGAAGGCGGGAGGGGCGCCTACGAGCAGTACTTC.

The V and J genes are TRBV3-1 and TRBJ2-5; 7 bases line up with TRBD1. The trim removed 3 bases at V and 5 bases at J, leaving 12 bases unmatched. CDR3 length: 16 residues. Germline CDR1 reads LGHDT; CDR2 reads YNNKEL (reference sequence). The CDR3 DNA follows: TGTGCCAGCAGCCACACGGGTCCTAGCAGGGGGGAGACCCAGTACTTC. Translation: CASSHTGPSRGETQYF.

The gene calls are TRBV11-3 and TRBJ2-3, with D possibly TRBD1 on 7 matching bases. The CDR3 contains 15 residues. V was cut by 5 bases and J by 3 bases, with 15 bases left in between. The germline CDR1 and CDR2 sequences are SGHNT and YENEEA. CDR3 sequence (DNA): TGTGCCAGCAGCACCCGACAGGGAGGTACAGATACGCAGTATTTT. This translates into CASSTRQGGTDTQYF.

A note on this clonotype: Its ends do not fully match the called genes, so a read error is possible. The chain combines TRBV6-2 or TRBV6-3 with TRBJ2-1; no clear D gene. CDR3 size: 12 residues. Germline V gene sequence: CDR1 MNHEY, CDR2 SVGEGT. CDR3 coding DNA: TGTTCCAGCAGTACCCTCTACAATGAGCAGTTCTTC. Encoded protein: CSSSTLYNEQFF.

This clonotype has just a few counts. The chain is built from TRBV12-5 and TRBJ2-5; D not resolved. Germline lookup yields CDR1 LGHNT and CDR2 FRNRAP. The V end was cut by 2 bases, the J end by 7 bases, with 14 bases between. This CDR3 has 14 amino acids. The CDR3: CASGLSAFSGTQYF. The CDR3 region has the DNA TGTGCTAGTGGTTTGAGCGCCTTTAGTGGGACCCAGTACTTC. Full variable domain (missing parts from reference TRBV12-5 and TRBJ2-5): DARVTQTPRHKVTEMGQEVTMRCQPILGHNTVFWYRQTMMQGLELLAYFRNRAPLDDSGMPKDRFSAEMPDATLATLKIQPSEPRDSAVYFCASGLSAFSGTQYFGPGTRLLVL.

This chain uses TRBV10-3 with TRBJ2-1; unclear D gene. The CDR3 has 11 amino acids. The V gene lost 7 bases and the J gene lost 3 bases, with 4 bases spanning the gap. Germline lookup yields CDR1 ENHRY and CDR2 SYGVKD. CDR3 protein: CAIKVYNEQFF. The CDR3, as DNA: TGTGCCATCAAGGTCTACAATGAGCAGTTCTTC.

The CDR3: CASSDPGQGFVSYNEQYF. The CDR3 DNA reads TGCGCCAGCAGCGACCCGGGACAGGGGTTTGTGTCCTACAATGAGCAGTACTTC. The rearrangement uses TRBV4-1 and TRBJ2-1; 10 bases fit TRBD1. The DNA end is more similar to TRBJ2-7, so the J call may be wrong. Germline lookup yields CDR1 MGHRA and CDR2 YSYEKL. This CDR3 is 18 amino acids long.

The chain employs TRBV28 and TRBJ2-1; D may correspond to TRBD1 or TRBD2 (5 bases each). The CDR3 is 17 residues long. V was trimmed by 6 bases and J by 0 bases, leaving 18 bases between them. Germline assignment: CDR1 MDHEN and CDR2 SYDVKM. CDR3 nucleotides: TGTGCCAGCAGCCGTACCATCGGGACGGTCTCCTACAATGAGCAGTTCTTC. Protein product: CASSRTIGTVSYNEQFF.

This clonotype was found a few times. J is TRBJ2-3 and V is TRBV18, with unresolved D. Germline V gene sequence: CDR1 KGHSH, CDR2 LQKENI. The CDR3 runs 14 residues. Trimming shortened V by 5 bases and J by 0 bases, and 9 bases separated the two germline ends. CDR3 in amino acids: CASSLGWSTDTQYF. The DNA of the CDR3 is TGTGCCAGCTCATTGGGGTGGAGCACAGATACGCAGTATTTT.